The clone carrying this T cell receptor beta chain was picked up many times. TCRdb reprocessed the 5' RACE reads with MiXCR, giving one entry per CDR3 protein. The repertoire holds fewer than 55,000 distinct CDR3 sequences, with roughly an eighth as singletons. Specified time point: longitudinal time-point 3. The data belong to a study of neurological immune-mediated disorders. The specimen was PBMCs. The source is a male donor with HTLV-1-associated myelopathy (HAM/TSP).

This CDR3 is CASRGQLQETQYF. The CDR3, as DNA: TGTGCCAGCAGGGGACAGTTACAAGAGACCCAGTACTTC. The chain recombines TRBV12-3 or TRBV12-4 with TRBJ2-5; 7 bases are a match to TRBD1. Germline trimming cut 6 bases from V and 2 bases from J; bases unmatched to any gene: 3. The CDR3 spans 13 residues.